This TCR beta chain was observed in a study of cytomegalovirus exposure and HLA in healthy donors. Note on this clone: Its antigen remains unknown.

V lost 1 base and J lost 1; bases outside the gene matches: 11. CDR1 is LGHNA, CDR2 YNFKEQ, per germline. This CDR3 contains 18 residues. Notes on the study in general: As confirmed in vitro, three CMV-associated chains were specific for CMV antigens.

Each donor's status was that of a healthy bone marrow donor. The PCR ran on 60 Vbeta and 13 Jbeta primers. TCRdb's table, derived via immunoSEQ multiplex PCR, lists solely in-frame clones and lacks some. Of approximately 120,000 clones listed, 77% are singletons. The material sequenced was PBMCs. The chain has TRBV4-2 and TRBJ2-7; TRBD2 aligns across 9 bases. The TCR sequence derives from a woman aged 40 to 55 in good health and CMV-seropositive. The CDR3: CASSQGISGRGLSYEQYF. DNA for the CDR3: TGTGCCAGCAGCCAAGGGATTAGCGGGAGAGGTTTATCCTACGAGCAGTACTTC.